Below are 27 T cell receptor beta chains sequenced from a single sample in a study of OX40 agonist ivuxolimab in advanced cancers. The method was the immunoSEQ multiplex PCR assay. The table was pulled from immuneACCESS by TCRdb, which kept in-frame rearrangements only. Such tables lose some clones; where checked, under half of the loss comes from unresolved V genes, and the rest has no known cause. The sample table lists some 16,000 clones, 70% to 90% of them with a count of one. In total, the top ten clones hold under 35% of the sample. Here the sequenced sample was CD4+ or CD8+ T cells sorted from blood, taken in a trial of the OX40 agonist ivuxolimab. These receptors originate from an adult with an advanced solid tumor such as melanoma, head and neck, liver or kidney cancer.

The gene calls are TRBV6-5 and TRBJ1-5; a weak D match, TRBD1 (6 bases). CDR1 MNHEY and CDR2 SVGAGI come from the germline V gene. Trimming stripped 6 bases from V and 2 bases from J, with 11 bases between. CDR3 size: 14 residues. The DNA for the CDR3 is TGTGCCAGCAGCCTCAGGGGTGGCAATCAGCCCCAGCATTTT. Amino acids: CASSLRGGNQPQHF.

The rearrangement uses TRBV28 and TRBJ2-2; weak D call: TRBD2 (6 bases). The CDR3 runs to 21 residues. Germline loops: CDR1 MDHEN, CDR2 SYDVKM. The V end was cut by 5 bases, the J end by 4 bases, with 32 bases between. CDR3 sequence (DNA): TGTGCCAGCAGTCCCGTGTCATCGGGACCTACAGGTGGGGGGTTCACCGGGGAGCTGTTTTTT. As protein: CASSPVSSGPTGGGFTGELFF.

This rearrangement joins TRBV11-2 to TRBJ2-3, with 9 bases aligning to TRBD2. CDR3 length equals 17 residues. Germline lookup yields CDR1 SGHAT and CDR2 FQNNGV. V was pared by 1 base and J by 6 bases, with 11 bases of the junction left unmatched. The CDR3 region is CASSLVGASGVLDTQYF. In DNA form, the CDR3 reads TGTGCCAGCAGCTTAGTTGGGGCTAGCGGGGTCCTGGATACGCAGTATTTT.

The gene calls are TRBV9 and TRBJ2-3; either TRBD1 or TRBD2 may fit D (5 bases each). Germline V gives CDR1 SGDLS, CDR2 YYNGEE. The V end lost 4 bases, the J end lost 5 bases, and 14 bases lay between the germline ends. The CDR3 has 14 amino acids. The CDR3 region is CASSPGDQGDTQYF. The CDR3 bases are TGTGCCAGCAGCCCCGGGGACCAAGGAGATACGCAGTATTTT.

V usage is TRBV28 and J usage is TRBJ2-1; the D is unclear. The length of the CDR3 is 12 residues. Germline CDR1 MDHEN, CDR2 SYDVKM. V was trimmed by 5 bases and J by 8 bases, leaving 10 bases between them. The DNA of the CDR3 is TGTGCCAGCAGTCAAAGTATAGATGAGCAGTTCTTC. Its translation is CASSQSIDEQFF.

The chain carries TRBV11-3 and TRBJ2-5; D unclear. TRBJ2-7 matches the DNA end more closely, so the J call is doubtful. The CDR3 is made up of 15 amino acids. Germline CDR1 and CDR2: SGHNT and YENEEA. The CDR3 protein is CASSYLSLITYEQYF. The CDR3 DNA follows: TGTGCCAGCAGCTACCTATCACTGATAACCTACGAGCAGTACTTC.

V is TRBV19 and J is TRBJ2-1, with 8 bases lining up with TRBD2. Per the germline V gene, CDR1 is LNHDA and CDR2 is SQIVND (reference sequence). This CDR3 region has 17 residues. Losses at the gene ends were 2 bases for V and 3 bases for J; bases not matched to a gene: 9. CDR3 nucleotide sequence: TGTGCCAGTAGTATAAACCCGAGCGGGAGTTTCTACAATGAGCAGTTCTTC. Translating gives CASSINPSGSFYNEQFF.

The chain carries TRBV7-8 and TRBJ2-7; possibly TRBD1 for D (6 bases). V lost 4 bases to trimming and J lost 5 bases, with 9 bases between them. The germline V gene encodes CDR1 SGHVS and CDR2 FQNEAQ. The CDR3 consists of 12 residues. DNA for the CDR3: TGTGCCAGCAGCTCAGGGGTCCACGAGCAGTACTTC. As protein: CASSSGVHEQYF.

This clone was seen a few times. As DNA, the CDR3 is TGCGCCAGCAGCCAAGGCGGACAGGGGAACACTGAAGCTTTCTTT. Translated, it gives CASSQGGQGNTEAFF. The rearrangement joins TRBV4-1 to TRBJ1-1; TRBD1 aligns across 8 bases. This CDR3 comprises 15 residues. Trimming at V came to 1 base and at J to 1 base, leaving 2 bases not matched to a gene. Germline-derived CDR1 and CDR2 are MGHRA and YSYEKL.

The CDR3: CASSSGTSLGRGETQYF. Here the CDR3 DNA reads TGTGCCAGCAGCTCCGGGACTAGCCTGGGGCGTGGGGAGACCCAGTACTTC. The J gene is TRBJ2-5, the V gene TRBV7-3; 9 bases are shared with TRBD2. Germline CDR1 is SGHTA and CDR2 is FQGTGA. There are 17 residues in the CDR3. J gave up 5 bases and V 4 bases, and 14 bases lay outside the gene matches. The variable domain in full, with the rest retrieved from reference TRBV7-3 and TRBJ2-5, is GAGVSQTPSNKVTEKGKYVELRCDPISGHTALYWYRQSLGQGPEFLIYFQGTGAADDSGLPNDRFFAVRPEGSVSTLKIQRTERGDSAVYLCASSSGTSLGRGETQYFGPGTRLLVL.

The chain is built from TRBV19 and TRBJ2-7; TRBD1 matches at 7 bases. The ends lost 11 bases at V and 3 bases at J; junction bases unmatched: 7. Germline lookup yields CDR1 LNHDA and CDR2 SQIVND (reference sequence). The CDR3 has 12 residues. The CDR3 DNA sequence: TGTGCCTCGACAGGGCCAAACTACGAGCAGTACTTC. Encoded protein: CASTGPNYEQYF.

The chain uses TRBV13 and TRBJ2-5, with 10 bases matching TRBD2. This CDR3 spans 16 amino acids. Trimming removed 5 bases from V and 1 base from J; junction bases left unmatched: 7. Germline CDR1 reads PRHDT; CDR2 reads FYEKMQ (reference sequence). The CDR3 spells CASSPRLAGTQETQYF. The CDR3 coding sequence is TGTGCCAGCAGCCCTAGACTAGCGGGTACCCAAGAGACCCAGTACTTC.

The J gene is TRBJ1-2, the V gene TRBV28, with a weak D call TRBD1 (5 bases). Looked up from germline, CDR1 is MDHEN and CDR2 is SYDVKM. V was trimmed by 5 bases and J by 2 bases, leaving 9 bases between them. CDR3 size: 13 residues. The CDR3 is CASSPSGNYGYTF. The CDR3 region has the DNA TGTGCCAGCAGTCCCTCAGGGAACTATGGCTACACCTTC.

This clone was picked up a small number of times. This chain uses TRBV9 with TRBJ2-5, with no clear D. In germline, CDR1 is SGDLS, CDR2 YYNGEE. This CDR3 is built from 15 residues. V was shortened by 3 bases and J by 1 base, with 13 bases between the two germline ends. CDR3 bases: TGTGCCAGCAGCGAGGGTAGTTTCCCCCAAGAGACCCAGTACTTC. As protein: CASSEGSFPQETQYF.

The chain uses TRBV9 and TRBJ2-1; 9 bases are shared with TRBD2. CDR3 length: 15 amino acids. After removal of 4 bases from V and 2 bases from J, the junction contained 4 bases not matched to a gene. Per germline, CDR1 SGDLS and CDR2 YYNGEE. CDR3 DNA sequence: TGTGCCAGCAGCCCCCCTAGCGGGACCTACAATGAGCAGTTCTTC. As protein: CASSPPSGTYNEQFF.

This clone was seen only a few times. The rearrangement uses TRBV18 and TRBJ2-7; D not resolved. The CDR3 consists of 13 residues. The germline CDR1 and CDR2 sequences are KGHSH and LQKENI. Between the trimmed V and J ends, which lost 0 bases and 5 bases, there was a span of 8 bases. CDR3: CASSPPFRNEQYF. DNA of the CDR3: TGTGCCAGCTCACCACCGTTTAGGAACGAGCAGTACTTC.

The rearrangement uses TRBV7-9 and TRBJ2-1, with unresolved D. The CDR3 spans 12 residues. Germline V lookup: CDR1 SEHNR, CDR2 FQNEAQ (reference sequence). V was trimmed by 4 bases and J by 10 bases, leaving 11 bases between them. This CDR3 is CASSSPSGEQFF. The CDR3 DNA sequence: TGTGCCAGCAGCTCCCCCTCTGGCGAGCAGTTCTTC.

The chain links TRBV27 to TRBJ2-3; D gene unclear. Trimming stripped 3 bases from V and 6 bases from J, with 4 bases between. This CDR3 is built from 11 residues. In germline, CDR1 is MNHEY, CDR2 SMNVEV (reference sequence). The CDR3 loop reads CASSLGDTQYF. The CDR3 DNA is TGTGCCAGCAGTTTGGGCGATACGCAGTATTTT.

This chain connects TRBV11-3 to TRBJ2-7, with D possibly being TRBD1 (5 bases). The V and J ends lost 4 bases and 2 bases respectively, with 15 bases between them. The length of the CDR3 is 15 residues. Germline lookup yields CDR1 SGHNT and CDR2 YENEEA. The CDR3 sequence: CASSSPRDFPYEQYF. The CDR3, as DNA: TGTGCCAGCAGCTCGCCCAGGGATTTCCCCTACGAGCAGTACTTC.

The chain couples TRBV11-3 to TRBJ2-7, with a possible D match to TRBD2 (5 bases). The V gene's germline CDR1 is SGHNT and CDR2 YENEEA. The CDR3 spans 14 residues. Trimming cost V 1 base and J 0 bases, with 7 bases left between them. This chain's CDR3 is CASSLVGGSYEQYF. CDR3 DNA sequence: TGTGCCAGCAGCTTAGTTGGAGGCTCCTACGAGCAGTACTTC.

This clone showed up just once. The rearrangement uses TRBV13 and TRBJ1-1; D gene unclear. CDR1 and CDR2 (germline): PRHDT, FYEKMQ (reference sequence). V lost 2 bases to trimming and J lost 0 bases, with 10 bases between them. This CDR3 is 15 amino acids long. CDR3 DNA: TGTGCCAGCAGCTTATGGTCTGCCATGAACACTGAAGCTTTCTTT. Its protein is CASSLWSAMNTEAFF.

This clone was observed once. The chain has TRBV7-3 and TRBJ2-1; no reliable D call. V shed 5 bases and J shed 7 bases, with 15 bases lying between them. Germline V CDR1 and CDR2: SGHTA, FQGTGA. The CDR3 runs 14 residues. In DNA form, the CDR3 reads TGTGCCAGCAGCCCGTCGCCCGGGCTAAATGAGCAGTTCTTC. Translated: CASSPSPGLNEQFF.

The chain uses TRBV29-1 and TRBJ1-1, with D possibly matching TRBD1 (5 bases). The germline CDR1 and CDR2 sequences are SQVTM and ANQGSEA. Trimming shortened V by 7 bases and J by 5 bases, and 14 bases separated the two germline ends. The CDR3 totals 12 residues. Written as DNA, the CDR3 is TGCAGCGCCGGGGGGGAAGGGACTGAAGCTTTCTTT. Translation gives CSAGGEGTEAFF.

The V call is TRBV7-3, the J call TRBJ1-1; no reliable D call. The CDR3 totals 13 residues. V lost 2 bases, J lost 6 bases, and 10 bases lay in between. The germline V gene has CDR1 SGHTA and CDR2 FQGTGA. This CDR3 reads CASSLGGWAEAFF. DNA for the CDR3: TGTGCCAGCAGCTTAGGAGGCTGGGCTGAAGCTTTCTTT. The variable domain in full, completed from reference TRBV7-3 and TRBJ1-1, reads GAGVSQTPSNKVTEKGKYVELRCDPISGHTALYWYRQSLGQGPEFLIYFQGTGAADDSGLPNDRFFAVRPEGSVSTLKIQRTERGDSAVYLCASSLGGWAEAFFGQGTRLTVV.

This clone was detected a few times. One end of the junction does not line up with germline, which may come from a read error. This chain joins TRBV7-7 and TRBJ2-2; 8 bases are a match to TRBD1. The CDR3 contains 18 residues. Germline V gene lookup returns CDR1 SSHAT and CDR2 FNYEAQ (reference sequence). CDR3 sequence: CASSSGGTGFMNTGELFF. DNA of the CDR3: TGTGCTAGCAGCTCAGGAGGGACAGGCTTTATGAACACCGGGGAGCTGTTTTTT.

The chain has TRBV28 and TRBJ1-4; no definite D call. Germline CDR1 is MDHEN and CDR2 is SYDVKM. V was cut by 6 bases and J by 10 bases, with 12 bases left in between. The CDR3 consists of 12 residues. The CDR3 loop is CASSYTGGKLFF. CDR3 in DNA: TGTGCCAGCAGCTACACGGGCGGAAAACTGTTTTTT.

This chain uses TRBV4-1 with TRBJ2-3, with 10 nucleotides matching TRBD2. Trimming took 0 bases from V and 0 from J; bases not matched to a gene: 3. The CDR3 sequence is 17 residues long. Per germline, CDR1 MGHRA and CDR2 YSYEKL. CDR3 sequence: CASSQDQREGSTDTQYF. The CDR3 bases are TGCGCCAGCAGCCAAGACCAGCGGGAGGGTAGCACAGATACGCAGTATTTT.